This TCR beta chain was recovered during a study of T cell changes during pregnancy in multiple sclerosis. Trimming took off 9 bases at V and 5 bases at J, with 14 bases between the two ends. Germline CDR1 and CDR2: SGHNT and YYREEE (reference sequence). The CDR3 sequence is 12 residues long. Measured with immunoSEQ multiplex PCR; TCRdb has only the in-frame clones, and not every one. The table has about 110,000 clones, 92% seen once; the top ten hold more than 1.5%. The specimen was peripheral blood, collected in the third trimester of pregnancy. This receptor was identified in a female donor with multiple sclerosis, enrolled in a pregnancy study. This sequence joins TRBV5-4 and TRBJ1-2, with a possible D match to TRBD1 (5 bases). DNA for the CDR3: TGTGCCATGGGGGAGGGAGGATATGGCTACACCTTC. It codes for CAMGEGGYGYTF.